The 7 T cell receptor beta chains below all came from one sample that was sequenced in a study of T cell repertoires in cytomegalovirus infection. TCRdb independently ran MiXCR on the reads; one entry per CDR3 protein. This table has fewer than 650,000 distinct CDR3 sequences, about 39% appearing once. No antigen has been assigned to these receptors. Sample: cultured PBMCs, taken from culture after CMV antigen stimulation. The source is a human donor in good health (CMV status not recorded). Some clones in this sample may be carry-over from other donors' samples.

The chain uses TRBV14 and TRBJ2-1, with D tentatively TRBD1 (6 bases). Trimming cost V 4 bases and J 1 base, with 11 bases left between them. The CDR3 contains 15 residues. Germline CDR1 reads SGHDN; CDR2 reads FVKESK. This chain's CDR3 is CASSPAGVSYNEQFF. In nucleotides, the CDR3 is TGTGCCAGCAGCCCTGCAGGGGTTTCCTACAATGAGCAGTTCTTC.

The chain carries TRBV7-9 and TRBJ2-1; the D is unclear. CDR1 is SEHNR, CDR2 FQNEAQ, per germline (reference sequence). The CDR3 runs 13 residues. With 6 bases removed from V and 3 bases from J, the gap between germline ends came to 9 bases. CDR3 protein: CASSSPDYNEQFF. CDR3 in DNA: TGTGCCAGCAGTTCCCCCGACTACAATGAGCAGTTCTTC.

A few counts support this clonotype. The genes are TRBV28 and TRBJ2-3; 10 positions agree with TRBD2. The length of the CDR3 is 15 residues. The trim removed 4 bases at V and 6 bases at J, leaving 7 bases unmatched. The V gene's germline CDR1 is MDHEN and CDR2 SYDVKM. CDR3 sequence (DNA): TGTGCCAGCAGTTCTCTAGCGGGAGTGTGGGATACGCAGTATTTT. Translation: CASSSLAGVWDTQYF.

A few counts support this clonotype. V usage is TRBV7-2 and J usage is TRBJ1-1, with TRBD1 identical over 12 bases. The V and J ends lost 1 base and 3 bases, in that order; junction bases with no gene match: 9. In germline, CDR1 is SGHTA, CDR2 FQGNSA. The CDR3 length is 18 residues. The CDR3 loop is CASSLVEGGQGADTEAFF. The DNA of the CDR3 is TGTGCCAGCAGCTTAGTGGAGGGGGGACAGGGGGCGGACACTGAAGCTTTCTTT.

The CDR3 is CASSLGTGGFNQPQHF. The DNA for the CDR3 is TGTGCCAGCAGCTTAGGGACAGGGGGGTTTAATCAGCCCCAGCATTTT. The rearrangement uses TRBV5-6 and TRBJ1-5; 11 bases fit TRBD1. Germline V gene lookup returns CDR1 SGHDT and CDR2 YYEEEE. Unmatched junction bases numbered 5, after V lost 2 bases and J lost 4 bases. CDR3 size: 16 residues.

The chain employs TRBV7-2 and TRBJ2-2, with TRBD2 matching over 10 bases. The CDR3 contains 18 residues. V lost 5 bases and J lost 5; bases outside the gene matches: 14. CDR1 SGHTA and CDR2 FQGNSA come from the germline V gene. The CDR3 loop is CASSPQTVGSGGTGELFF. CDR3 DNA: TGTGCCAGCAGCCCTCAGACCGTTGGTAGCGGGGGGACCGGGGAGCTGTTTTTT. Filled out from reference TRBV7-2 and TRBJ2-2, the complete variable domain reads GAGVSQSPSNKVTEKGKDVELRCDPISGHTALYWYRQSLGQGLEFLIYFQGNSAPDKSGLPSDRFSAERTGGSVSTLTIQRTQQEDSAVYLCASSPQTVGSGGTGELFFGEGSRLTVL.

The rearrangement joins TRBV29-1 to TRBJ2-1, with 8 nucleotides matching TRBD2. The CDR3 consists of 16 residues. V was pared by 8 bases and J by 3 bases, with 15 bases of the junction left unmatched. Germline CDR1 reads SQVTM; CDR2 reads ANQGSEA. CDR3 region: CSIPRVTSGFYNEQFF. In nucleotides, the CDR3 is TGCAGCATCCCGAGGGTCACTAGCGGCTTCTACAATGAGCAGTTCTTC.